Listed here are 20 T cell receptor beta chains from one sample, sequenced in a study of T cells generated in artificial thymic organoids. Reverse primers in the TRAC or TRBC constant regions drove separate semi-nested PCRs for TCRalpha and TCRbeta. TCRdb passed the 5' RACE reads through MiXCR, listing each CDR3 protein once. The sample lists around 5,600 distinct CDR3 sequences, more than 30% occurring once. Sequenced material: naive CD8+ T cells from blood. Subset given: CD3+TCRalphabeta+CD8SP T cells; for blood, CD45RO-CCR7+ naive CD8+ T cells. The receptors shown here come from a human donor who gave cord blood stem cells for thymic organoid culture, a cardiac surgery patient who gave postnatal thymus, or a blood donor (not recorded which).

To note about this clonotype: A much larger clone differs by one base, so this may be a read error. The CDR3 coding sequence is TGTGTCAGCAGCTTAGTTTGGGGAGGGACCGGGGAGCTGTTTTTT. Protein: CVSSLVWGGTGELFF. This chain uses TRBV7-8 with TRBJ2-2; 7 bases match TRBD2. The CDR3 extends over 15 amino acids. CDR1 and CDR2 from the germline V gene are SGHVS and FQNEAQ.

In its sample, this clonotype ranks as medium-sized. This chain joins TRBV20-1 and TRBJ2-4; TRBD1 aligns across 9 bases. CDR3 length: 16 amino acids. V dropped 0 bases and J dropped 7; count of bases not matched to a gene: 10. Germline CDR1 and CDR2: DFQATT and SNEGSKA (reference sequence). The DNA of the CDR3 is TGCAGTGCTAGAGAAACCGGGGACAGGGAGTGGAACATTCAGTACTTC. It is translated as CSARETGDREWNIQYF.

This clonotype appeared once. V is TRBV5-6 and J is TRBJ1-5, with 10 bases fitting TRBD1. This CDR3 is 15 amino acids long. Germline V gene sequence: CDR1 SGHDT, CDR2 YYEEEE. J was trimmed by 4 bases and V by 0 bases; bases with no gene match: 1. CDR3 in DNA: TGTGCCAGCAGCTTGGGACAGGGGGCTAATCAGCCCCAGCATTTT. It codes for CASSLGQGANQPQHF.

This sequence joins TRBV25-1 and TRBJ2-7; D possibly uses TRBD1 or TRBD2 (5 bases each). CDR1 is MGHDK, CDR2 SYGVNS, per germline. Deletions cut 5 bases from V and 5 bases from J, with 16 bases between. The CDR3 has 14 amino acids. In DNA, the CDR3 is TGTGCCAGCAGTCAAGGGGCCGGGGTTGACGAGCAGTACTTC. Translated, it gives CASSQGAGVDEQYF.

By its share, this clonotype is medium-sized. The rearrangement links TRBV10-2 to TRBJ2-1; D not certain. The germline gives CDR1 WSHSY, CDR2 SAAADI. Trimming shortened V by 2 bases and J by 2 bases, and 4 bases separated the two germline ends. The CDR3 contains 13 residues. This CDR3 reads CASSETPYNEQFF. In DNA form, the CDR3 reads TGCGCCAGCAGTGAGACCCCCTACAATGAGCAGTTCTTC.

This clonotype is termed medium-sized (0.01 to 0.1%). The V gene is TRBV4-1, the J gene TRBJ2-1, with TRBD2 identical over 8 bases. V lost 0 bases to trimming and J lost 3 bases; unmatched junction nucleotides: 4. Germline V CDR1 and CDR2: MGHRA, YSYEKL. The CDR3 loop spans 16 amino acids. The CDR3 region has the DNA TGCGCCAGCAGCCAAGACGGACTAGCCCTCTACAATGAGCAGTTCTTC. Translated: CASSQDGLALYNEQFF.

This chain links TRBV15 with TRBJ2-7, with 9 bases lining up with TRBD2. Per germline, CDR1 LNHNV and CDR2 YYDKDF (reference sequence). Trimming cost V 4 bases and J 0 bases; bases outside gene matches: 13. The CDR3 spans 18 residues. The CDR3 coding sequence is TGTGCCACCAGCAAAGGGGGTAGCGGGGGTTCGAGCTCCTACGAGCAGTACTTC. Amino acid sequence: CATSKGGSGGSSSYEQYF.

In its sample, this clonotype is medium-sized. For the CDR3, the DNA is TGTGCCAGCAGCCAGGTCAGCAATCAGCCCCAGCATTTT. Its translation: CASSQVSNQPQHF. V is TRBV7-6 and J is TRBJ1-5, with no clear D. Germline V gene data show CDR1 as SGHVS and CDR2 as FNYEAQ. V was cut by 5 bases and J by 1 base, with 6 bases left in between. There are 13 residues in the CDR3.

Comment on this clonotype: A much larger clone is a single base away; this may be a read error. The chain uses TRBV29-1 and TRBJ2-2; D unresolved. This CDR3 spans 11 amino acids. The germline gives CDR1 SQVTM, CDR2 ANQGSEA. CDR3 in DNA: TGCGGCGTTCGCACCTCCGGGGAGCTGTTTTTT. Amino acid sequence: CGVRTSGELFF.

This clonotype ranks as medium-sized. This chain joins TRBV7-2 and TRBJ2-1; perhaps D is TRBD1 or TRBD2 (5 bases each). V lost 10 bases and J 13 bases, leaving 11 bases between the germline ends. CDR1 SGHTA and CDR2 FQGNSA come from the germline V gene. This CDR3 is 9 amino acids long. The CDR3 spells CANPRDQFF. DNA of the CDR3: TGTGCCAACCCTAGGGACCAGTTCTTC.

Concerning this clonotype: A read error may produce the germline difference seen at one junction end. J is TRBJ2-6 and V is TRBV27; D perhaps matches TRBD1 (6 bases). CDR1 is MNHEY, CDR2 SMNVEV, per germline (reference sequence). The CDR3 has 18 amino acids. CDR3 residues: CASGLSPGAHSGANVLTF. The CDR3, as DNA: TGTGCCAGCGGTTTATCCCCAGGGGCCCACTCTGGGGCCAACGTCCTGACTTTC.

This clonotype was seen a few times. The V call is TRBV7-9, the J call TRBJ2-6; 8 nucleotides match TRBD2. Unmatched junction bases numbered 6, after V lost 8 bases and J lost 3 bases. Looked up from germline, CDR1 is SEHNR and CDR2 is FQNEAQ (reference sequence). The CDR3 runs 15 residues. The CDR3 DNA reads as TGTGCCAGCCCCGGGAGGGTAGGTGGGGCCAACGTCCTGACTTTC. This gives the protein CASPGRVGGANVLTF.

In nucleotides, the CDR3 is TGTGCCACCAGTGAGGTAGGACAAGCCAAAAACATTCAGTACTTC. Its protein product is CATSEVGQAKNIQYF. The chain combines TRBV24-1 with TRBJ2-4, with D possibly matching TRBD1 (5 bases). This CDR3 comprises 15 residues. With 4 bases removed from V and 0 bases from J, the gap between germline ends came to 9 bases. Germline lookup yields CDR1 KGHDR and CDR2 SFDVKD.

The CDR3 sequence is CASSSYTSGGGNEQFF. In DNA form, the CDR3 reads TGTGCCAGCAGTTCCTATACTAGCGGGGGGGGAAATGAGCAGTTCTTC. The chain recombines TRBV12-3 or TRBV12-4 with TRBJ2-1; 13 bases match TRBD2. This CDR3 has 16 residues. J gave up 7 bases and V 4 bases, and 7 bases lay outside the gene matches.

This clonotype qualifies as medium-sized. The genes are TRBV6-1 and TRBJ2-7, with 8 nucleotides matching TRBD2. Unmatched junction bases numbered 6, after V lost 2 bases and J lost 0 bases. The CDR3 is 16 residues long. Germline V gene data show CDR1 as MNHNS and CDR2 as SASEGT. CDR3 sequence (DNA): TGTGCCAGCAGTGAACATGGACTAGCCCGCTCCTACGAGCAGTACTTC. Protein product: CASSEHGLARSYEQYF.

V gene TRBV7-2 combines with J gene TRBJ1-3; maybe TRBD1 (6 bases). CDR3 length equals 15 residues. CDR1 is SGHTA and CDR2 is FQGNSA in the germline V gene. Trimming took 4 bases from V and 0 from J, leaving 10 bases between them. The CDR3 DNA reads TGTGCCAGCAGCTCGACAGGCAGCTCTGGAAACACCATATATTTT. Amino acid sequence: CASSSTGSSGNTIYF.

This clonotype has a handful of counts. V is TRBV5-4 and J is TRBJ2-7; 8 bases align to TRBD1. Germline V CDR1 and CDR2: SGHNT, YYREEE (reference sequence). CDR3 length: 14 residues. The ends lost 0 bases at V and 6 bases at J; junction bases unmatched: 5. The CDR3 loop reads CASSLGRGRVEQYF. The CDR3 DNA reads TGTGCCAGCAGCTTGGGCAGGGGGCGGGTCGAGCAGTACTTC. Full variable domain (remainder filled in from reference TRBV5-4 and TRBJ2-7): ETGVTQSPTHLIKTRGQQVTLRCSSQSGHNTVSWYQQALGQGPQFIFQYYREEENGRGNFPPRFSGLQFPNYSSELNVNALELDDSALYLCASSLGRGRVEQYFGPGTRLTVT.

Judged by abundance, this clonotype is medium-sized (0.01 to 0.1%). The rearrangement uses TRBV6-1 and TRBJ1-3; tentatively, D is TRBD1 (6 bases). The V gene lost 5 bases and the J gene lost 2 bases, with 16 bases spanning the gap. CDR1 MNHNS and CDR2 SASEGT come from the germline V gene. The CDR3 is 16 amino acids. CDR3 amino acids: CASSKRGHWPGNTIYF. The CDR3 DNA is TGTGCCAGCAGTAAAAGGGGACATTGGCCTGGAAACACCATATATTTT.

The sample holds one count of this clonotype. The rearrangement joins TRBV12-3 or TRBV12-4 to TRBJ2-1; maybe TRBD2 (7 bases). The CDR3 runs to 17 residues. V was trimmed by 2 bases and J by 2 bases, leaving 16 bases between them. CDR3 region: CASSLRTGEGAYNEQFF. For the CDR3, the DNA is TGTGCCAGCAGTTTAAGGACGGGGGAGGGGGCCTACAATGAGCAGTTCTTC.

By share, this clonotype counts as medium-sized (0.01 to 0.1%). This CDR3 reads CASSQRGLETEAFF. In DNA form, the CDR3 reads TGCGCCAGCAGCCAAAGGGGGCTGGAAACTGAAGCTTTCTTT. This chain links TRBV4-1 with TRBJ1-1; 7 bases align to TRBD1. Germline V CDR1 and CDR2: MGHRA, YSYEKL. CDR3 length equals 14 residues. Losses at the gene ends were 2 bases for V and 5 bases for J; bases not matched to a gene: 5.